This T cell receptor (beta chain) is drawn from a study of molecular identifiers for immune sequencing clone quantification. Per germline, CDR1 SGHVS and CDR2 FNYEAQ. V gave up 5 bases and J gave up 3 bases; unmatched junction bases: 5. The CDR3 is 17 amino acids. When naive CD8 T cells were sorted, they were gated as CD8+CD4-CCR7+CD45RA+. One entry per CDR3 protein results from TCRdb running MiXCR on the PCR reads. The table includes about 510,000 distinct CDR3 sequences, about 22% detected once. The TCR originated in a human donor in good health. Some libraries in this study had Jurkat cell RNA spiked in. V gene TRBV7-6 combines with J gene TRBJ2-1, with 15 bases identical to TRBD2. The sequencing input was naive CD8+ T cells from blood, with Jurkat cell RNA spiked in. Subset in this sample: FACS-sorted CD8+CD4-CCR7+CD45RA+ naive T cells. The CDR3 sequence is CASSTPGLAGGYNEQFF. The CDR3 DNA follows: TGTGCCAGCAGCACACCGGGACTAGCGGGAGGCTACAATGAGCAGTTCTTC.